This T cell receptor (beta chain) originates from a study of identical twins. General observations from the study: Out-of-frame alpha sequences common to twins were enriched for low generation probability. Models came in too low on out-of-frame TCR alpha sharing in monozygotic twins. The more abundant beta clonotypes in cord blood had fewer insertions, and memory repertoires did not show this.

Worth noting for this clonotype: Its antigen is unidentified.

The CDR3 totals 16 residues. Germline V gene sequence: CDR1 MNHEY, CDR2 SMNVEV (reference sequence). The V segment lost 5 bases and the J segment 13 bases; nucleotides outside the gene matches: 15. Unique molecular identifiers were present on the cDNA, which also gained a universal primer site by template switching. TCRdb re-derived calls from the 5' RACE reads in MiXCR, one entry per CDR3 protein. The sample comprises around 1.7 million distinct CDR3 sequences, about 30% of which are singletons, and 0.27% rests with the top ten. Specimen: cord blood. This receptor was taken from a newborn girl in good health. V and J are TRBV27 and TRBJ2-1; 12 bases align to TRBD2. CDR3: CASSPRTSGTGETQFF. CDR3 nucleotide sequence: TGTGCCAGCAGTCCCCGGACTAGCGGGACGGGAGAGACCCAGTTCTTC.